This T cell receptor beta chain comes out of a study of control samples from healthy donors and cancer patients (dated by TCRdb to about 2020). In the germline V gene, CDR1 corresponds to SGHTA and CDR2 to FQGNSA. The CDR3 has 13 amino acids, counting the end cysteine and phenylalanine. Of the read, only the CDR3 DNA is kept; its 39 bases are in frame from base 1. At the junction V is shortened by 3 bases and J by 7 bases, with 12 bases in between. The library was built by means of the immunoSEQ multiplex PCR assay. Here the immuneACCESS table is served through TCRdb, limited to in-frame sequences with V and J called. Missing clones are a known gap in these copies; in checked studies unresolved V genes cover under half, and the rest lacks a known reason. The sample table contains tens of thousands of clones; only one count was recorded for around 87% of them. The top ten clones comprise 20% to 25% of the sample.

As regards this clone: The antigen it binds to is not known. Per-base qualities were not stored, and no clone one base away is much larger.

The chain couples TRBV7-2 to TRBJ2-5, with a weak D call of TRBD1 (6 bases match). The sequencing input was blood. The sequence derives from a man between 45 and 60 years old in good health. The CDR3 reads CASSFQGQGTQYF. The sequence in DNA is TGTGCCAGCAGCTTCCAGGGGCAGGGGACCCAGTACTTC.